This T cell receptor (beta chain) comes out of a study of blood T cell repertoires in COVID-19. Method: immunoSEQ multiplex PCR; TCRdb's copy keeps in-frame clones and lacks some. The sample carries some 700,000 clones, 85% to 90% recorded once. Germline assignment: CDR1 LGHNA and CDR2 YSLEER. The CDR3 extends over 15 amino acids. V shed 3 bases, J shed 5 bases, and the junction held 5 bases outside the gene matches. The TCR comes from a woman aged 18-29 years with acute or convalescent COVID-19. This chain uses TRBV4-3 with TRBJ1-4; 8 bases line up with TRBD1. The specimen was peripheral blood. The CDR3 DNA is TGCGCCAGCAGCCAGGGACAGGACTTGAATGAAAAACTGTTTTTT. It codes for CASSQGQDLNEKLFF.